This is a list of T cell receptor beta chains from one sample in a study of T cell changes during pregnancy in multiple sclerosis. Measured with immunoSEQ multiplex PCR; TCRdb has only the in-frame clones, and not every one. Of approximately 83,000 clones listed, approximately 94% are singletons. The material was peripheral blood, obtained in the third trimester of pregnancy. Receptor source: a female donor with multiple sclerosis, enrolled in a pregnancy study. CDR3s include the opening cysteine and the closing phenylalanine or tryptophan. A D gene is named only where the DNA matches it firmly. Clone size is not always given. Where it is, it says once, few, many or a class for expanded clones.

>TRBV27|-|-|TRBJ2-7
TGTGCCAGCAGTATACAGGGCTCCTACGAGCAGTACTTC
CASSIQGSYEQYF
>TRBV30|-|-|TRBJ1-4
TGTGCCTGGAGCGCAGTAGGACTGATAAATGAAAAACTGTTTTTT
CAWSAVGLINEKLFF
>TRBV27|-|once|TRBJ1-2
TGTGCCAGCAGCCTTATCGGTCCTAACTATGGCTACACCTTC
CASSLIGPNYGYTF
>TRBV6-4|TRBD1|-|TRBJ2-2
TGTGCCAGCAGGGAGACAGGGTACGGGGAGCTGTTTTTT
CASRETGYGELFF
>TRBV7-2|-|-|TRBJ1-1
TGTGCCAGCAGCCGAACAGGGCCCACTGAAGCTTTCTTT
CASSRTGPTEAFF
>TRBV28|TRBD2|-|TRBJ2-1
TGTGCCAGCAGTTTTCAGCTCGGGAGGGCCCGGTTCTTC
CASSFQLGRARFF
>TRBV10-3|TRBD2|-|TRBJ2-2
TGTGCCTCGGGGGGTAGCGACACCGGGGAGCTGTTTTTT
CASGGSDTGELFF
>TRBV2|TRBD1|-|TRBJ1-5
TGTGCCAGCAGTGAAGAGACAGGGCTCAATCAGCCCCAGCATTTT
CASSEETGLNQPQHF
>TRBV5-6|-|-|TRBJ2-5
TGTGCCAGCAGCTTGGACGCGTCTAGCTGGTTACAAGGGGAGACCCAGTACTTC
CASSLDASSWLQGETQYF
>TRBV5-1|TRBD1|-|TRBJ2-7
TGCGCCAGCAGCCAAGTCACCGGGACAGGGGCCGAGCAGTACTTC
CASSQVTGTGAEQYF
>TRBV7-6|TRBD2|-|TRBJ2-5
TGTGCCAGCCGATGGACTAGCGGAGCCCGGCGGGAGACCCAGTACTTC
CASRWTSGARRETQYF
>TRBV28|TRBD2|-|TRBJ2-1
TGTGCCGCTTGGGAGGGCTACAATGAGCAGTTCTTC
CAAWEGYNEQFF
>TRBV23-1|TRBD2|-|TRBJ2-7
TGCGCCAGCAGGCGGGGGGGGTCCTACGAGCAGTACTTC
CASRRGGSYEQYF
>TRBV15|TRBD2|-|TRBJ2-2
TGTGCCACCAGCAGAGATTTACCTAGCGGGGCGAACACCGGGGAGCTGTTTTTT
CATSRDLPSGANTGELFF
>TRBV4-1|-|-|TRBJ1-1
TGCGCCAGCAGCCAAGAAGGGGGGGCCTCAATGAACACTGAAGCTTTCTTT
CASSQEGGASMNTEAFF
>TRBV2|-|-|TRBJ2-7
TGTGCCAGCAGTGAAGACGATCTCGGGTACGAGCAGTACTTC
CASSEDDLGYEQYF
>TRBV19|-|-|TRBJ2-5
TGTGCCAGTAGTATCCGCAGGGTGGGGAGGCAAGAGACCCAGTACTTC
CASSIRRVGRQETQYF
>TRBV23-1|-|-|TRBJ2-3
TGCGCCAGCAGTCACTCGACTAGGGGATCAGATACGCAGTATTTT
CASSHSTRGSDTQYF
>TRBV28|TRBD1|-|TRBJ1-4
TGTGCCAGCAGTTTATCAGGCCAGGGGGGCCTCAAGAATGAAAAACTGTTTTTT
CASSLSGQGGLKNEKLFF
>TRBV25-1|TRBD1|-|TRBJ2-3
TGTGCCAGCAGTGAAATCATAGACAGGGGTAAAGATACGCAGTATTTT
CASSEIIDRGKDTQYF
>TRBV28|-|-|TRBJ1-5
TGTGCCAGCAGTTTGAAGGGGGATGGCAATCAGCCCCAGCATTTT
CASSLKGDGNQPQHF
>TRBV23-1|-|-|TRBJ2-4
TGCGCCAGCAGTCAATCTATCTACCTAGCCAAAAACATTCAGTACTTC
CASSQSIYLAKNIQYF
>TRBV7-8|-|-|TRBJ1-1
TGTGCCAGCAGCAGAGCCACTGAAGCTTTCTTT
CASSRATEAFF
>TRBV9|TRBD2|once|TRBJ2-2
TGTGCCAGCAGCGTAGGGTCAGCGGGAGTGGACGGGGAGCTGTTTTTT
CASSVGSAGVDGELFF
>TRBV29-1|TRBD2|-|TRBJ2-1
TGCAGCGTTGAAAAAACTCCGGGACTAGCGGGGTACAATGAGCAGTTCTTC
CSVEKTPGLAGYNEQFF
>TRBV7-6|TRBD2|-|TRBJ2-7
TGTGCCAGCAGCGCCCGGACTAGCGGGAGGGGATCCGAGCAGTACTTC
CASSARTSGRGSEQYF
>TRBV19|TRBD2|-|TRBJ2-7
TGTGCCAGTAGTATAGATCTTGCGGGAGGGCCCTACGAGCAGTACTTC
CASSIDLAGGPYEQYF